This is a list of T cell receptor beta chains from one sample in a study of blood T cell repertoires in COVID-19. Here immunoSEQ multiplex PCR was the method, and the copy in TCRdb shows in-frame clones only, minus some. The table has approximately 150,000 clones, approximately 85% seen once. Material for sequencing was peripheral blood. The source is a woman aged 50 to 65 with COVID-19, enrolled during active disease. Both conserved end residues are part of each CDR3.

v_gene,CDR3aa
TRBV18,CASSPLAGVYNEQFF
TRBV10-2,CASRGIGGGDSYEQYF
TRBV5-4,CASSASRDSSSYNEQFF
TRBV2,CASSESRGEQYF
TRBV11-2,CASSLAGTGPGNTIYF
TRBV10-1,CASSPRREFRSEAFF
TRBV7-9,CASSLGLFSYTQYF
TRBV6-1,CASSDRQGEYEQYF
TRBV11-3,CASSLGVGGAEETQYF
TRBV5-6,CASSLGAGAEYTQYF
TRBV9,CASSVDAGTYEQYF
TRBV6-5,CASSYKLREDTQYF
TRBV24-1,CATSGAGLAGGANTGELFF
TRBV11-2,CASSQAGTGITGELFF
TRBV6-2/TRBV6-3,CASSQSGDTQYF
TRBV25-1,CASSAGDSNEKLFF
TRBV27,CASSFGVSSYNEQFF
TRBV5-5,CASSLQTGQVIGNEQFF
TRBV10-3,CAIIETENTGELFF
TRBV5-1,CASSPGSAGGNSYNEQFF
TRBV21-1,CASSNGTANEKLFF
TRBV27,CASSPLSNTEAFF
TRBV18,CASQANTGELFF
TRBV19,CASSIVAGGTDTQYF
TRBV7-2,CASSPGYVTETQYF
TRBV7-2,CASSLAGSYEQYF
TRBV10-3,CAISAGQKNTGELFF
TRBV30,CAWGMGQPTYEQYF
TRBV2,CASSEGNTYQETQYF
TRBV6-1,CASSERGGVTDTQYF
TRBV3-1/TRBV3-2,CASSHGQVNYNSPLHF
TRBV27,CASSLVAREVYEQYF
TRBV6-6,CASSRTGSDEKLFF
TRBV5-1,CASSVGEGLDEQYF
TRBV5-1,CASSLGLATLSGGGELFF
TRBV6-1,CASSGLQGVTAYEQYF
TRBV4-2,CASSQDPANTGELFF
TRBV11-3,CASSLRETRTYEQYF
TRBV6-5,CASRGTGYEQFF
TRBV28,CASRNTGGTEAFF
TRBV28,CASSPPGEVPSYEQYF
TRBV7-3,CASSPQGATGELFF
TRBV6-4,CASSDTRESPLHF
TRBV28,CASSNTGVGGYTF
TRBV4-1,CASSQDSSGGPIIDYEQYF
TRBV30,CAWSRGSGNTIYF
TRBV12-5,CASGRRISDTEAFF
TRBV3-1/TRBV3-2,CASSTDTGELFF
TRBV6-7,CASSLPAGTGHSSTDTQYF
TRBV11-3,CASSLTTDNYGYTF